The present T cell receptor (beta chain) was sequenced within a study of beta chain features in type 1 diabetes (dated by TCRdb to 2016 to 2019). Background for the entire study: Mean age, gender distribution, total cell number and subset yield were not different between patients and healthy donors. Naive and central memory subsets were obtained from all 30 or so donors, but regulatory and stem cell-like memory subsets were isolated from only 8 patients and roughly eight healthy donors. The study compared the TCRB repertoires of sorted circulating CD4+ T cell subsets in recently diagnosed type 1 diabetes patients with those in matched healthy donors. Across all samples, approximately 98,000,000 sorted cells were examined, and cell number per subset correlated strongly with RNA yield.

For this clone: What antigen it recognizes has not been identified. The record has no base qualities; no much larger clone is one base away.

V is clipped by 2 bases and J by 0 bases, and the sequence between their germline boundaries is 10 bases long. From the cysteine up to the phenylalanine, the CDR3 has a length of 14 residues. Only the CDR3 DNA is retained, 42 bases long and in frame from the first base. According to the germline V gene (reference sequence), CDR1 reads GTSNPN and CDR2 reads SVGIG. Each donor gave one peripheral blood draw, roughly 110 mL on average, collected into heparinised tubes. A BD FACSAria II was used to sort naive, central memory, regulatory and stem cell-like memory CD4+ T cells with a panel that included CD45RO, CCR7, CD25, CD127, CD95 and CD27. All sorted populations exceeded 95% purity. Right away, PBMCs were isolated by Lymphoprep density gradient centrifugation and were stained directly, with no culture step. So that batch effects would be minimized, each experiment stained and sorted samples in pairs, pairing one healthy donor with one patient.

What the work shows at the level of the full study, not this receptor alone: PCR may preferentially amplify shorter templates, but because patient and control samples were amplified and corrected together, any resulting skew would affect both groups equally. A moderate but significant shortening of TCRB CDR3 length was observed in type 1 diabetes patients in all four CD4+ subsets. At VDJ recombination sites, patients with type 1 diabetes made fewer insertions and deleted more nucleotides, a pattern implying thymic rearrangement abnormalities. The naive, central memory and regulatory TCRB repertoires appeared to resemble one another more closely among patients than among healthy donors. Because small numbers of individuals were included in the HLA sub-analyses, any influence of HLA type on TCRB rearrangement was left unresolved. Because cDNA was sequenced instead of genomic DNA, highly expressing activated cells could be over-represented, though the groups showed no difference in activation or CD3 levels.

All of the isolated RNA was reverse transcribed with the High Capacity cDNA Reverse Transcription Kit, so expressed TCRB transcripts were sequenced. Naive, central memory and regulatory T cell samples underwent deep immunoSEQ sequencing, averaging approximately 3.5 million total reads per sample. After sorted cells were lysed in RLT buffer, RNA was extracted with DNase-treated RNeasy Micro or Mini kits, with the choice depending on cell number. Each cell subset was processed on its own to prevent cross-contamination, while patient and healthy donor samples were processed together. TCRB sequences were amplified from cDNA with the immunoSEQ multiplex PCR, producing 87-bp fragments spanning the CDR3 region. The amplicons were sequenced using the Illumina HiSeq platform. In the authors' own workflow: Synthetic template baselines were used to correct PCR bias computationally, reads within Hamming distance 2 were collapsed, and singletons that could not be merged were discarded. Reads were aligned to IMGT to assign V, D and J genes, CDR3 length, and insertions or deletions at six rearrangement sites. Within each subset, clonotype counts were normalized to the number of sorted cells before true diversity and Gini coefficients were calculated with the tcR R package. The overlap coefficient, calculated on TCRB nucleotide sequences, was used to quantify repertoire sharing. As a proxy for the pre-selection repertoire, out-of-frame TCRB sequences from naive cells were analyzed. TCRdb carries this immuneACCESS record with in-frame sequences only. Its versions omit some clonotypes, under half of them owing to an unresolved V gene in the studies checked, with the rest unexplained. The D gene and trimming were derived from the DNA, and the V and J assignments and clone size from that table. The sample yields about 350,000 clones; around 19% were counted once. The ten largest clones capture around 0.045% of the sample.

The sequenced sample consisted of naive CD4+ T cells from blood. This sample's cell subset or site label indicates: true naive CD4+ T cells. The origin of this receptor is a woman under 30 in good health. The sequence is built from TRBV30 and TRBJ1-2; D gene: possibly TRBD1, on 5 matching bases. CDR3 protein: CAWSYRFTNYGYTF. At the DNA level, the sequence is TGTGCCTGGAGTTACAGGTTTACTAACTATGGCTACACCTTC.